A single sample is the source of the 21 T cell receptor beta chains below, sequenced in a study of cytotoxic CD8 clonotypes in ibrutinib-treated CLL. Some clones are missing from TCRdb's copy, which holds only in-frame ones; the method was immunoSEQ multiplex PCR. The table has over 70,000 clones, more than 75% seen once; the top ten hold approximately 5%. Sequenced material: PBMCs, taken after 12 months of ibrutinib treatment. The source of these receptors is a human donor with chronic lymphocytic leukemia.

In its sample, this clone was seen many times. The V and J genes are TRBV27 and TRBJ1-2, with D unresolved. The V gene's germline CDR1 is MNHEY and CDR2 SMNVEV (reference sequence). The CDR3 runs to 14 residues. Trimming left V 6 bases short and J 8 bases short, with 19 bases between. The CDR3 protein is CASSPWAGLGGYTF. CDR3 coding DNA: TGTGCCAGCAGCCCCTGGGCGGGGTTGGGCGGCTACACCTTC.

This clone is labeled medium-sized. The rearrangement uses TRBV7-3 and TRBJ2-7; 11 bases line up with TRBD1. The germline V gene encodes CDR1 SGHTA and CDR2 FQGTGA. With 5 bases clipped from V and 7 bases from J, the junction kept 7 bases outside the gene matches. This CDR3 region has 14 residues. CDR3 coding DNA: TGTGCCAGCAGCCCCGGGACAGGGGGAGGGGAGCAGTACTTC. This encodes CASSPGTGGGEQYF.

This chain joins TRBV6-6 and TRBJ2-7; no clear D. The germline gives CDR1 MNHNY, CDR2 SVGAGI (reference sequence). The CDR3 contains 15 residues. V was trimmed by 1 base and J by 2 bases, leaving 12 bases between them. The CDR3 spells CASSYWWHRPYEQYF. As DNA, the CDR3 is TGTGCCAGCAGTTACTGGTGGCATAGACCCTACGAGCAGTACTTC.

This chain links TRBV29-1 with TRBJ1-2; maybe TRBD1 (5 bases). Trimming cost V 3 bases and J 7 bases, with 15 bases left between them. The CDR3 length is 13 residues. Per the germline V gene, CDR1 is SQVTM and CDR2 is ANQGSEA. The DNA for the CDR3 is TGCAGCGTTGACGGCGCGGGGGTGGTTGGCTACACCTTC. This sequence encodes CSVDGAGVVGYTF.

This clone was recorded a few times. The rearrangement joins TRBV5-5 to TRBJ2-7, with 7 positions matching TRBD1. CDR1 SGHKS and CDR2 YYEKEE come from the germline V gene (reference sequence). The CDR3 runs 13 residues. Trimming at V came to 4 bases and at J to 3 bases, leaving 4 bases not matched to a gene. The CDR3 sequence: CASSRQGNYEQYF. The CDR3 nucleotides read TGTGCCAGCAGCCGACAGGGTAACTACGAGCAGTACTTC.

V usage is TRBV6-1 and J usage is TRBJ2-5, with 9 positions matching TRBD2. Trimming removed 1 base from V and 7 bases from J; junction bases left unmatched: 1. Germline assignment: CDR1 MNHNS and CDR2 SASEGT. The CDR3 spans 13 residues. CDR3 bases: TGTGCCAGCAGTGAAGAAGCGGGGGGGACCCAGTACTTC. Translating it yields CASSEEAGGTQYF.

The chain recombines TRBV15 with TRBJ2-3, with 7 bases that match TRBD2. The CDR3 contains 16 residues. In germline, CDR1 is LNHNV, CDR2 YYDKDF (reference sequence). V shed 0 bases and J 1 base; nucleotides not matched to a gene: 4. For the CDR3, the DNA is TGTGCCACCAGCAGAGATGGGGGGGTCGGCACAGATACGCAGTATTTT. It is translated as CATSRDGGVGTDTQYF. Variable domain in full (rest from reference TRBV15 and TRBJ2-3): DAMVIQNPRYQVTQFGKPVTLSCSQTLNHNVMYWYQQKSSQAPKLLFHYYDKDFNNEADTPDNFQSRRPNTSFCFLDIRSPGLGDTAMYLCATSRDGGVGTDTQYFGPGTRLTVL.

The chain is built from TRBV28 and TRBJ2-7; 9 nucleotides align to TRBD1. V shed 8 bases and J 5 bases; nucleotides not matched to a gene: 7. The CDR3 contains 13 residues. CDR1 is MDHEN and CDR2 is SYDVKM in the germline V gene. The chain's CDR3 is CASRGTGRDEQYF. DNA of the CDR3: TGTGCCAGCCGCGGGACAGGGAGGGACGAGCAGTACTTC.

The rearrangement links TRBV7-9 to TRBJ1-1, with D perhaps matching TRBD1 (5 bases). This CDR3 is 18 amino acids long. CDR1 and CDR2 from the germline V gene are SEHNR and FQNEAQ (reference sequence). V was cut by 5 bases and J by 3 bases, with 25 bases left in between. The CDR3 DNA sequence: TGTGCCAGCAGCGACGGGGGGGACCCACCAAGTAGGGACACTGAAGCTTTCTTT. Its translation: CASSDGGDPPSRDTEAFF.

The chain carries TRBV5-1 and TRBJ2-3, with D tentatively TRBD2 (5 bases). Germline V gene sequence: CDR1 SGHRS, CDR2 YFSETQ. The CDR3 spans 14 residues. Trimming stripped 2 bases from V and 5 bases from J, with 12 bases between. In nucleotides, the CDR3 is TGCGCCAGCAGCTTAGGAGGTTCGGGAGATACGCAGTATTTT. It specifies CASSLGGSGDTQYF.

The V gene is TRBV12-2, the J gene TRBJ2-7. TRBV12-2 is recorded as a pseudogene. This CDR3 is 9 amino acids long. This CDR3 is CASQYEQYF. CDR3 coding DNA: TGTGCAAGTCAGTACGAGCAGTACTTC.

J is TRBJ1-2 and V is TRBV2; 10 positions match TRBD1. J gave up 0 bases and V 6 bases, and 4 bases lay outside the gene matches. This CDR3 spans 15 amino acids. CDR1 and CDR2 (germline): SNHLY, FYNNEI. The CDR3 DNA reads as TGTGCCAGCAGGGACAGGGGGTCCTCTAACTATGGCTACACCTTC. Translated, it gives CASRDRGSSNYGYTF.

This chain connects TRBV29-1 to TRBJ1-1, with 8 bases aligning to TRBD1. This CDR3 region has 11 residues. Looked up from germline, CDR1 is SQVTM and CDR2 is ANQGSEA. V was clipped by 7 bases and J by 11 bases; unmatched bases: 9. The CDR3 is CSAHRGSGAFF. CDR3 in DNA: TGCAGCGCCCACAGGGGGTCCGGTGCTTTCTTT. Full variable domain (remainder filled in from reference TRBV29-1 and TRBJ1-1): SAVISQKPSRDICQRGTSLTIQCQVDSQVTMMFWYRQQPGQSLTLIATANQGSEATYESGFVIDKFPISRPNLTFSTLTVSNMSPEDSSIYLCSAHRGSGAFFGQGTRLTVV.

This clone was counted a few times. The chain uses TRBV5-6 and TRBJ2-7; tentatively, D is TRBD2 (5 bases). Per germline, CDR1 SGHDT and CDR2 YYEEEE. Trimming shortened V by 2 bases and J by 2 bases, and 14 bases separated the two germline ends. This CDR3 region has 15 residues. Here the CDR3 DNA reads TGTGCCAGCAGCTTACTGGGAGTCCTAACCTACGAGCAGTACTTC. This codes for CASSLLGVLTYEQYF.

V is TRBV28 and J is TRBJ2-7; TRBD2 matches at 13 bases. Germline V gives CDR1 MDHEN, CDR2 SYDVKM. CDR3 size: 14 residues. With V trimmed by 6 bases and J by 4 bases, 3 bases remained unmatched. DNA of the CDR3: TGTGCCAGCAGGCCGACTAGCGGGGGGTACGAGCAGTACTTC. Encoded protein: CASRPTSGGYEQYF.

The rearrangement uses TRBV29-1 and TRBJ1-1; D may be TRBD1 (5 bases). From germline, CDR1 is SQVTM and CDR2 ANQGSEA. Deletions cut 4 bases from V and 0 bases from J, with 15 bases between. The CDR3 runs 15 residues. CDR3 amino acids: CSVVGVGGVNTEAFF. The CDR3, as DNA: TGCAGCGTTGTAGGGGTTGGGGGGGTGAACACTGAAGCTTTCTTT.

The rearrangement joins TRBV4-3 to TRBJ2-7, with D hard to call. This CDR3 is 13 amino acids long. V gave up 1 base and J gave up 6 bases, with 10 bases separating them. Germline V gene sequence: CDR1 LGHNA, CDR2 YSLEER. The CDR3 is CASSQVPPREQYF. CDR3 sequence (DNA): TGCGCCAGCAGCCAAGTGCCACCCCGCGAGCAGTACTTC.

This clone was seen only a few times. The CDR3 nucleotides read TGCGCCAGCAGGTTACTAGCGGGAGGCCGATCCCAAGATGAGCAGTTCTTC. This sequence encodes CASRLLAGGRSQDEQFF. The rearrangement links TRBV5-1 to TRBJ2-1; 12 bases are a match to TRBD2. The CDR3 spans 17 residues. CDR1 SGHRS and CDR2 YFSETQ come from the germline V gene. J gave up 8 bases and V 5 bases, and 14 bases lay outside the gene matches.

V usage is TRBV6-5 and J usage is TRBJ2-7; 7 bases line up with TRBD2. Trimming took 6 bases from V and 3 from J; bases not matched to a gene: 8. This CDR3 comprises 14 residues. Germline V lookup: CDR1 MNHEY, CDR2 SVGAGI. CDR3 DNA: TGTGCCAGCAGCCCCGGGGGGAGGCTCTACGAGCAGTACTTC. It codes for CASSPGGRLYEQYF.

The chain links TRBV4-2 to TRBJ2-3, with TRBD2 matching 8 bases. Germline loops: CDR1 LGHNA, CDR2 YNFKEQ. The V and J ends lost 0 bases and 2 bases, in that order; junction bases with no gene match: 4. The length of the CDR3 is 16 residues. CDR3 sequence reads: CASSQDRGGHTDTQYF. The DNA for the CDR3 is TGTGCCAGCAGCCAAGATCGGGGGGGCCACACAGATACGCAGTATTTT.

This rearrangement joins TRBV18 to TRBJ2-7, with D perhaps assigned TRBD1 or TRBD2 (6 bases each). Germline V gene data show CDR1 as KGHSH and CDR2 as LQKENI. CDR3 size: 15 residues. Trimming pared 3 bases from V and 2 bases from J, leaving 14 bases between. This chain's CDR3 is CASSPPGGETYEQYF. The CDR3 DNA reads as TGTGCCAGCTCACCCCCCGGGGGCGAAACCTACGAGCAGTACTTC.